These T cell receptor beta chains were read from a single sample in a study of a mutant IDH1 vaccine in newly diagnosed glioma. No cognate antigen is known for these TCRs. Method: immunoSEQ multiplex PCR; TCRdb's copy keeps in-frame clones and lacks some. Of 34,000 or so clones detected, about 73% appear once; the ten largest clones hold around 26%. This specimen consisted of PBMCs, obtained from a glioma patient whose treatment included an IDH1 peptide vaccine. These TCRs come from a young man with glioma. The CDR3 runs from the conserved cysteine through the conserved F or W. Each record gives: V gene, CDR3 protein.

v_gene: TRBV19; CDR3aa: CASSIDGMTYEQYF
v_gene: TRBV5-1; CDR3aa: CASSPMSTGLEKLFF
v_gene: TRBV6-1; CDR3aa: CASSARQPNEQFF
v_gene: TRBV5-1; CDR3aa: CASSLQSTDTQYF
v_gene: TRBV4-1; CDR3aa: CASSQVIGDNYGYTF
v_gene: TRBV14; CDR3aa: CASSQEIGQLGEQYF
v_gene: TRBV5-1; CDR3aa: CASSFDGGYNEQFF
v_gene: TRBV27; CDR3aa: CASSKSPDRDTEAFF
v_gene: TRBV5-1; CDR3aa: CASSRGTGGTGELFF
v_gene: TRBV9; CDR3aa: CASSLGTSGKGVFF
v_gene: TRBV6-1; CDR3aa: CASSENYERGEQHF
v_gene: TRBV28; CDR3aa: CASSFGQGGGLYEQYF
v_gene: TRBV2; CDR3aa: CASGRDGASGANVLTF
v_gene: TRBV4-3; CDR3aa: CASSQAKESGELFF
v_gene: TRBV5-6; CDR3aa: CASSSGHTVSNQPQHF
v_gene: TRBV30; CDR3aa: CAWSRQGNQPQHF
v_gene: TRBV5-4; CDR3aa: CASSRGNEQFF
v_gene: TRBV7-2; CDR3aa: CASSINLGLHEQYF
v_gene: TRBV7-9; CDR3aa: CASSPPIGVYTEAFF
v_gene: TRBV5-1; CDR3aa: CASSSTSLNTGELFF
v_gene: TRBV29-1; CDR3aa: CSVPGGVGTGELFF
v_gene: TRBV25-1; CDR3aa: CASSGSGQRYNQPQHF